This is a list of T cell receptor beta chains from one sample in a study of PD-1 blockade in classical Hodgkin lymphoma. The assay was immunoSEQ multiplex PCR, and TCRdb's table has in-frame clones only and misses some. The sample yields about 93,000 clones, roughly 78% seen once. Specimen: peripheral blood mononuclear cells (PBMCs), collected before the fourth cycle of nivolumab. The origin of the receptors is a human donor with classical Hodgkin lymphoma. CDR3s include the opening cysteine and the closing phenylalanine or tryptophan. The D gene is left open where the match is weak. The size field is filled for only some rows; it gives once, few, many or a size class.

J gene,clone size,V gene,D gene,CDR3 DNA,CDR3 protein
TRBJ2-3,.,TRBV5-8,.,TGTGCCAGCAGCTTGCACCCCACAGATACGCAGTATTTT,CASSLHPTDTQYF
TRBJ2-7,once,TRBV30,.,TGTGCCTGGAGTGTAGGGGTGTCCTACGAGCAGTACTTC,CAWSVGVSYEQYF
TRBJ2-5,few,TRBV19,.,TGTGCCAGTAACACACGGTCCGGGGGACGGGAGACCCAGTACTTC,CASNTRSGGRETQYF
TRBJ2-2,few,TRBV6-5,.,TGTGCCAGCACACAGGCTTGGAACACCGGGGAGCTGTTTTTT,CASTQAWNTGELFF
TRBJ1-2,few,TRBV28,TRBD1,TGTGCCAGCAGTTTAAGGGACAGGGTGGACTATGGCTACACCTTC,CASSLRDRVDYGYTF
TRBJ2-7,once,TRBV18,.,TGTGCCAGCTCACCACAGGGTTTGGACGAGCAGTACTTC,CASSPQGLDEQYF
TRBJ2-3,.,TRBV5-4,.,TGTGCCAGCAGCGTATCCGGGACTGGCACAGATACGCAGTATTTT,CASSVSGTGTDTQYF
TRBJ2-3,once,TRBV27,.,TGTGCCAGCAGTGCCGCTAGCCTTAGGAGAGATACGCAGTATTTT,CASSAASLRRDTQYF
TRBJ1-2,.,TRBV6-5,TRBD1,TGTGCCAGCACCCGGGACAGAGATTTTTATGGCTACACCTTC,CASTRDRDFYGYTF
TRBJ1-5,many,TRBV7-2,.,TGTGCCAGCAGCCAGAGGCAGGCGTTGACCCAGCATTTT,CASSQRQALTQHF
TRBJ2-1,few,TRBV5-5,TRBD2,TGTGCCAGCAGCTGGTTCGGGCTAGCGGGAGTTGAGCAGTTCTTC,CASSWFGLAGVEQFF
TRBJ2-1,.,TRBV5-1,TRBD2,TGCGCCAGCAGCTTGGTAGTGACTAGCCACAATGAGCAGTTCTTC,CASSLVVTSHNEQFF
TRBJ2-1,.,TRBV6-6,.,TGTGCCAGCAGTGCCCGACTGGGTATCAATGAGCAGTTCTTC,CASSARLGINEQFF
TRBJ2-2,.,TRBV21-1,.,TGTGCCAGCACCCCGAGACTAGCGGGGGAGAACACCGGGGAGCTGTTTTTT,CASTPRLAGENTGELFF
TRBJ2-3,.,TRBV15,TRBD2,TGTGCCACCAGCAGAGTTCCAAGGACTAGCGGCGTCACAGATACGCAGTATTTT,CATSRVPRTSGVTDTQYF
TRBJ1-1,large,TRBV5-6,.,TGTGCCAGCAGCGCCGACACGAACACTGAAGCTTTCTTT,CASSADTNTEAFF
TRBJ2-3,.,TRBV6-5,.,TGTGCCAGCAGTTACGGGGTGGCTAGCACAGATACGCAGTATTTT,CASSYGVASTDTQYF
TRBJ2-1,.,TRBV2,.,TGTGCCAGCAGTGAAGGGTTAAGGGGGAATGAGCAGTTCTTC,CASSEGLRGNEQFF
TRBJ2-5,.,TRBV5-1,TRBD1,TGCGCCAGCAGCCAACCGGGACAGGGGCAAGAGACCCAGTACTTC,CASSQPGQGQETQYF
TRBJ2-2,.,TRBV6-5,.,TGTGCCAGCACAACGGAGGGCGGGGAGCTGTTTTTT,CASTTEGGELFF
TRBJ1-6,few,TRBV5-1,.,TGCGCCAGCAAACGGGACGAAAATTCACCCCTCCACTTT,CASKRDENSPLHF
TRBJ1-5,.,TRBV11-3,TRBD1,TGTGCCAGCAGCCCCCCCGTACAGGGGTGTAGCAATCAGCCCCAGCATTTT,CASSPPVQGCSNQPQHF
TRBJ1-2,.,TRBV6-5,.,TGTGCCAGCAGCTATGGCTACACCTTC,CASSYGYTF
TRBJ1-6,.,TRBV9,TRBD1,TGTGCCAGCAGCGCCGAAGTGTCAGGGGGGAATTCACCCCTCCACTTT,CASSAEVSGGNSPLHF
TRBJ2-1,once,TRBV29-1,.,TGCAGCGTTGAAGGGCAGATGGACACCTACAATGAGCAGTTCTTC,CSVEGQMDTYNEQFF
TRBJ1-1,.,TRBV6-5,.,TGTGCCAGCAGTTACTTCGGGGATAATGAAGCTTTCTTT,CASSYFGDNEAFF
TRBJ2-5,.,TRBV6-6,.,TGTGCCAGCACCCAAGTAGGGCAGGCTCAAGAGACCCAGTACTTC,CASTQVGQAQETQYF
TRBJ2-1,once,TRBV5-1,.,TGCGCCAGCAGCTTGCGGTGGCAAAGCAATGAGCAGTTCTTC,CASSLRWQSNEQFF
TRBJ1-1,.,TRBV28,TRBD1,TGTGCCAGCAGCCTCGCCGACAGGGGGCTGGGCACTGAAGCTTTCTTT,CASSLADRGLGTEAFF
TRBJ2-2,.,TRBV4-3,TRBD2,TGCGCCAGCAGCACACTAGCGGGGTACACCGGGGAGCTGTTTTTT,CASSTLAGYTGELFF
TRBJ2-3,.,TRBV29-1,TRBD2,TGCAGCGTTGCAACCAGGGGACTAGCGCCCTCAGATACGCAGTATTTT,CSVATRGLAPSDTQYF
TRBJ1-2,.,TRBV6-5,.,TGTGCCAGCAGTTACTTAAGTACCACTAACTATGGCTACACCTTC,CASSYLSTTNYGYTF
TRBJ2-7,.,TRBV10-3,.,TGTGCCATCAGTGTGGGGGCCTACGAGCAGTACTTC,CAISVGAYEQYF